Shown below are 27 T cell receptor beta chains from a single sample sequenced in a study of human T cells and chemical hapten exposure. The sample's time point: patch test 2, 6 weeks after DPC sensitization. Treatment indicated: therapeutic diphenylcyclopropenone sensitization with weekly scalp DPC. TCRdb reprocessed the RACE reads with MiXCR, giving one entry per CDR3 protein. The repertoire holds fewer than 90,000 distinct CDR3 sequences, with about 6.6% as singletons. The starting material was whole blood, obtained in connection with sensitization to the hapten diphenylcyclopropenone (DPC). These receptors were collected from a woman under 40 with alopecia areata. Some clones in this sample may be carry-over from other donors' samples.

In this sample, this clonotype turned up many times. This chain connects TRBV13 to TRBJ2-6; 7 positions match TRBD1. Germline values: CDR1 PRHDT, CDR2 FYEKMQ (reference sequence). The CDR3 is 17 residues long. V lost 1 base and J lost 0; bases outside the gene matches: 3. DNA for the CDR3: TGTGCCAGCAGCTTAGAGGGACAGAGCTCTGGGGCCAACGTCCTGACTTTC. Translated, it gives CASSLEGQSSGANVLTF.

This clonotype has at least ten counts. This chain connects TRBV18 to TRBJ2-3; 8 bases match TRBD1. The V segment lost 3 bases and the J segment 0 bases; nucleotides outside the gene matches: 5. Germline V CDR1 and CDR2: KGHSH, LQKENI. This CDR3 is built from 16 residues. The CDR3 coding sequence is TGTGCCAGCTCACCTACCGGGACAGGAAGCACAGATACGCAGTATTTT. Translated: CASSPTGTGSTDTQYF.

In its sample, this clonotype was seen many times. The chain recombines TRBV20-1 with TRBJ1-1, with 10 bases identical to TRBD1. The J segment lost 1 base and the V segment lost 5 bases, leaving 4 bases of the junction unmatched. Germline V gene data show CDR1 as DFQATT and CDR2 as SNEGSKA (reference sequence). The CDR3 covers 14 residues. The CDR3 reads CSAPGQGKNTEAFF. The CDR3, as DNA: TGCAGTGCTCCGGGACAGGGGAAGAACACTGAAGCTTTCTTT.

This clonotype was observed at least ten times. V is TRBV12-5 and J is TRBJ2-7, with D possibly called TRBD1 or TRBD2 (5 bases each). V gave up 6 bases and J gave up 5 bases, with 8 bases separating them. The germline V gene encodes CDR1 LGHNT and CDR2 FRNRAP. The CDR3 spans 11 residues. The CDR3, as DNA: TGTGCTAGTGGCTCGGGGCACGAGCAGTACTTC. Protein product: CASGSGHEQYF.

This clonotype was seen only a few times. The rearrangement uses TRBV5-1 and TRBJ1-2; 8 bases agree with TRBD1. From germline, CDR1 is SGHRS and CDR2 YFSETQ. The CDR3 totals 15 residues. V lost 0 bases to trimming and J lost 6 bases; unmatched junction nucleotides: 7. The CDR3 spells CASSLAPGQGHGYTF. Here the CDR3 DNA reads TGCGCCAGCAGCTTGGCCCCTGGACAGGGACATGGCTACACCTTC.

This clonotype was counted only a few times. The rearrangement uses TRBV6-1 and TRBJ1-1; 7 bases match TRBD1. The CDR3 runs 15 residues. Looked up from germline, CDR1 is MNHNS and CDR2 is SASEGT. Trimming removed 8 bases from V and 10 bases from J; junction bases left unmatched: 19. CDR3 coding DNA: TGTGCCAGCCGCAAGGGGGGACAGCGGAGGGAGGGAGCTTTCTTT. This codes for CASRKGGQRREGAFF.

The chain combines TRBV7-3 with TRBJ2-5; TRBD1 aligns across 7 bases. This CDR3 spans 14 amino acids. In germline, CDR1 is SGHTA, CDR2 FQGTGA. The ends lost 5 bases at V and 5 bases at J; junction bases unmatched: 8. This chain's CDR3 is CASSRGGADETQYF. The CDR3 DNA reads TGTGCCAGCAGCCGAGGGGGCGCGGATGAGACCCAGTACTTC. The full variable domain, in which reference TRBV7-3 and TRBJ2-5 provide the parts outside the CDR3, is GAGVSQTPSNKVTEKGKYVELRCDPISGHTALYWYRQSLGQGPEFLIYFQGTGAADDSGLPNDRFFAVRPEGSVSTLKIQRTERGDSAVYLCASSRGGADETQYFGPGTRLLVL.

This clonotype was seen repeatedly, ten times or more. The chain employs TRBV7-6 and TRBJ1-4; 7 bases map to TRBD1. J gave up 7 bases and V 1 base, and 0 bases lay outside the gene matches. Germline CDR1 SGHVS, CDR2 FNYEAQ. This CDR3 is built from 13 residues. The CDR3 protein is CASSLDRGEKLFF. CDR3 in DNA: TGTGCCAGCAGCTTAGACAGGGGTGAAAAACTGTTTTTT.

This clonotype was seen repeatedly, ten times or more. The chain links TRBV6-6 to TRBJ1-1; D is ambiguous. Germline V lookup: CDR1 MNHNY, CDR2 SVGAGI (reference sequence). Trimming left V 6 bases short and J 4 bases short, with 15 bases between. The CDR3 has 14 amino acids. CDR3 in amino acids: CASSPPPVGTEAFF. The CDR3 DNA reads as TGTGCCAGCAGCCCCCCCCCTGTGGGCACTGAAGCTTTCTTT.

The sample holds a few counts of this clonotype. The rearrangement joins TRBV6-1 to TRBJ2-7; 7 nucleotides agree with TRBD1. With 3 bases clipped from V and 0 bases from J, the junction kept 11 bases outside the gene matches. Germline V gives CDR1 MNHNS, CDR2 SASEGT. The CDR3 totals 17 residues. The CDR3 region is CASSDPSDRPRSYEQYF. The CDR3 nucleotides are TGTGCCAGCAGTGATCCCTCGGACAGGCCGCGCTCCTACGAGCAGTACTTC.

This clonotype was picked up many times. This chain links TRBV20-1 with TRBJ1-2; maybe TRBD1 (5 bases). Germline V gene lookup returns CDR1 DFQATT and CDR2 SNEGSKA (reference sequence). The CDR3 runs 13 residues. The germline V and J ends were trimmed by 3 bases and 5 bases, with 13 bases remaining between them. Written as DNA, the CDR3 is TGCAGTGCTAGCCCCGACAGCGTTTATGGCTACACCTTC. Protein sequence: CSASPDSVYGYTF.

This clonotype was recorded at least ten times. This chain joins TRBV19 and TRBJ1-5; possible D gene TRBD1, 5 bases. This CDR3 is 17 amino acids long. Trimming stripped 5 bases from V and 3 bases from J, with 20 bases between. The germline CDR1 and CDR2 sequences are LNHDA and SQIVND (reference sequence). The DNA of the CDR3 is TGTGCCAGTAGTCCCCGAGGGGCCGGCAGAGTCAATCAGCCCCAGCATTTT. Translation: CASSPRGAGRVNQPQHF.

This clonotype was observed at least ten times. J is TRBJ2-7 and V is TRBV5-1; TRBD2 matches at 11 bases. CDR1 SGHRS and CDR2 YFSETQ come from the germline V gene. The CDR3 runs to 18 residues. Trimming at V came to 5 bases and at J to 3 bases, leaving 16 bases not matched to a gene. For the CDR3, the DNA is TGCGCCAGCAGTTCGGGGCCCGCTAGCGGGGGGCCCGACTACGAGCAGTACTTC. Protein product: CASSSGPASGGPDYEQYF. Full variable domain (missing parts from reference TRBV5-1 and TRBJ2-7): KAGVTQTPRYLIKTRGQQVTLSCSPISGHRSVSWYQQTPGQGLQFLFEYFSETQRNKGNFPGRFSGRQFSNSRSEMNVSTLELGDSALYLCASSSGPASGGPDYEQYFGPGTRLTVT.

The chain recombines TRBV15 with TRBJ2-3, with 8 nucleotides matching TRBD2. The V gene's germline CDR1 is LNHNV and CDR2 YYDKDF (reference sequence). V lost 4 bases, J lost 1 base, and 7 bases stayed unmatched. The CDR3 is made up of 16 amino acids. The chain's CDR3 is CATSTSFSGGTDTQYF. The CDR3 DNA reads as TGTGCCACCAGCACTAGCTTTAGCGGGGGCACAGATACGCAGTATTTT.

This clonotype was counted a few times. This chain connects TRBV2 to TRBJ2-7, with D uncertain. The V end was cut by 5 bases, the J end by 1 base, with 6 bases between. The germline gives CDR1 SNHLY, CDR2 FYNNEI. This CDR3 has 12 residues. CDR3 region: CASSWDSYEQYF. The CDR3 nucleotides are TGTGCCAGCAGTTGGGATTCCTACGAGCAGTACTTC.

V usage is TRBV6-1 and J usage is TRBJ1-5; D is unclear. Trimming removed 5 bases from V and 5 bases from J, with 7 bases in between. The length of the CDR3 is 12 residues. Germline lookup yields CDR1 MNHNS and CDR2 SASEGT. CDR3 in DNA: TGTGCCAGCAGTTCGACATATCAGCCCCAGCATTTT. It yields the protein CASSSTYQPQHF.

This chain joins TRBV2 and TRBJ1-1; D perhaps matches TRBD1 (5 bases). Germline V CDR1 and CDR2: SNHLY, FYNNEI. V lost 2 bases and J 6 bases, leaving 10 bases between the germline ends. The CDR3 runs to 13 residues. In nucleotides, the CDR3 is TGTGCCAGCAGTGAACAGGGTGGCGCTGAAGCTTTCTTT. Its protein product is CASSEQGGAEAFF.

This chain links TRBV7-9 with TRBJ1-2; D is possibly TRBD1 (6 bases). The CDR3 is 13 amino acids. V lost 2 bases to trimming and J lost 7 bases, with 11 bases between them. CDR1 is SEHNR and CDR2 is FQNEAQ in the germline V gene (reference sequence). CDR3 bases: TGTGCCAGCAGCTTATTAGGGGGGCTTGGCTACACCTTC. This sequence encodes CASSLLGGLGYTF.

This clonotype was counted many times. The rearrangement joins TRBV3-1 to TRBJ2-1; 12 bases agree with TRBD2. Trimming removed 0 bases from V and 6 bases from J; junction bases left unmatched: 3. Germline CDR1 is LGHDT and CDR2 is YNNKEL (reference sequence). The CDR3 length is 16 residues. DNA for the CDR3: TGTGCCAGCAGCCAAGATCGACTAGCGGGGGCCAATGAGCAGTTCTTC. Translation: CASSQDRLAGANEQFF.

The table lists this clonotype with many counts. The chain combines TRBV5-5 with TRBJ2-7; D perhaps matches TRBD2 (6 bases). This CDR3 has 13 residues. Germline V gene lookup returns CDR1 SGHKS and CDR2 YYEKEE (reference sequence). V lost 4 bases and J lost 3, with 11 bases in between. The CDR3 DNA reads TGTGCCAGCAGCCAGGGACTGCTCTACGAGCAGTACTTC. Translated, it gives CASSQGLLYEQYF.

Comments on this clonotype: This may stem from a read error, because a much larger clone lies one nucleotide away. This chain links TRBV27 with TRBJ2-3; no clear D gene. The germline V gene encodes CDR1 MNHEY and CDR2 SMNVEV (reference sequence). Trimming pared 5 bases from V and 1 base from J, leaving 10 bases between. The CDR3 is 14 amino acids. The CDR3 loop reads CASSPIVRTDTQYF. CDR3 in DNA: TGTGCCAGCAGTCCTATCGTCCGCACAGATACGCAGTATTTT.

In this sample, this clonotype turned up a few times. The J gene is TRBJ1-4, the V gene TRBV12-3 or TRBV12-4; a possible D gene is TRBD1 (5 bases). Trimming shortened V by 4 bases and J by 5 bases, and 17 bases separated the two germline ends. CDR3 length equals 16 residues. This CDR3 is CASSSDPGRGNEKLFF. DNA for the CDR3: TGTGCCAGCAGTTCAGACCCGGGTCGGGGCAATGAAAAACTGTTTTTT.

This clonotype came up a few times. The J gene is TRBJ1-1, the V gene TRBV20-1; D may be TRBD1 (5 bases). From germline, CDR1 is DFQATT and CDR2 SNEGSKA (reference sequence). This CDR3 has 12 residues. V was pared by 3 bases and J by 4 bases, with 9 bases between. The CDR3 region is CSARGTVTEAFF. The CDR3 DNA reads TGCAGTGCTAGGGGGACTGTCACTGAAGCTTTCTTT.

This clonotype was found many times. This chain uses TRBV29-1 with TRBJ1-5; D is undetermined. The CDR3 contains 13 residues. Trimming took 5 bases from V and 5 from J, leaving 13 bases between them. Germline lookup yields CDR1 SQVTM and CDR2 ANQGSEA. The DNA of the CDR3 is TGCAGCGTTCAAGGCCAATGGGATCAGCCCCAGCATTTT. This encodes CSVQGQWDQPQHF.

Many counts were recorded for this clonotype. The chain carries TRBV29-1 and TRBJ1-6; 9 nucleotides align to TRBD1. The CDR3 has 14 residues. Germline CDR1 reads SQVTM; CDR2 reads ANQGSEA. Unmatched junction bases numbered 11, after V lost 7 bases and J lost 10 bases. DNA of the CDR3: TGCAGCGCTAAGGGACAGGGTTTGGAATCACCCCTCCACTTT. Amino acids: CSAKGQGLESPLHF.

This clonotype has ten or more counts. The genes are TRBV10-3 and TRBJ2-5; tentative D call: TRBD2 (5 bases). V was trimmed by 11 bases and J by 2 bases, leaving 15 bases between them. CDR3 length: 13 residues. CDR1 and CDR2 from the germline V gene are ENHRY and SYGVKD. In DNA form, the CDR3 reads TGTGCCTCACGAATCACGGGACAAGAGACCCAGTACTTC. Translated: CASRITGQETQYF.

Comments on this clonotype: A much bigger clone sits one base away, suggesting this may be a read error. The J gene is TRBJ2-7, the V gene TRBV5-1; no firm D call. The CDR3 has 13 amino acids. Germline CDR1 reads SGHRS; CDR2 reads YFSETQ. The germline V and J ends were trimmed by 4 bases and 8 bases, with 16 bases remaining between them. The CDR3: CASSPDWVGQQYF. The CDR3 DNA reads TGCGCCAGCAGCCCCGACTGGGTAGGCCAGCAGTACTTC.